The 21 T cell receptor beta chains reported below all come from one sample, sequenced in a study of CD4+ T cells in melanoma. Sequenced by immunoSEQ multiplex PCR; TCRdb stores in-frame clones only, minus some. The table lists some 47,000 clones, 75% to 90% of them singletons, with over 9.5% in the top ten. Sample: peripheral blood. The receptors were gathered from a human donor with melanoma.

This rearrangement joins TRBV6-1 to TRBJ2-1; 10 bases are a match to TRBD2. Germline V gives CDR1 MNHNS, CDR2 SASEGT. With V trimmed by 1 base and J by 11 bases, 5 bases remained unmatched. This CDR3 is built from 14 residues. Written as DNA, the CDR3 is TGTGCCAGCAGTGAAGGTGTTAGCGGGGGGAAGCAGTTCTTC. Translated: CASSEGVSGGKQFF.

V gene TRBV19 combines with J gene TRBJ1-1; TRBD1 matches at 9 bases. The CDR3 has 14 residues. V shed 3 bases, J shed 13 bases, and the junction held 12 bases outside the gene matches. Germline-derived CDR1 and CDR2 are LNHDA and SQIVND (reference sequence). CDR3 protein: CASSIYEWTGESFF. The CDR3, as DNA: TGTGCCAGTAGTATCTACGAATGGACAGGGGAAAGTTTCTTT.

V usage is TRBV4-3 and J usage is TRBJ2-1; 11 bases agree with TRBD2. Per the germline V gene, CDR1 is LGHNA and CDR2 is YSLEER. The CDR3 runs to 16 residues. J gave up 4 bases and V 6 bases, and 8 bases lay outside the gene matches. CDR3 residues: CASSRTGTSGYNEQFF. The CDR3 region has the DNA TGCGCCAGCAGTCGAACCGGGACTAGCGGATACAATGAGCAGTTCTTC.

The chain recombines TRBV4-1 with TRBJ1-5, with 10 bases fitting TRBD1. The CDR3 length is 15 residues. The germline V gene encodes CDR1 MGHRA and CDR2 YSYEKL. Unmatched junction bases numbered 4, after V lost 1 base and J lost 7 bases. CDR3: CASSQVTGGLQPQHF. The CDR3 nucleotides read TGCGCCAGCAGCCAAGTGACAGGGGGCTTGCAGCCCCAGCATTTT.

The chain couples TRBV29-1 to TRBJ2-2, with D hard to call. The CDR3 covers 14 residues. The germline V gene has CDR1 SQVTM and CDR2 ANQGSEA. The V gene lost 1 base and the J gene lost 4 bases, with 10 bases spanning the gap. CDR3 residues: CSVEGTAVTGELFF. CDR3 bases: TGCAGCGTTGAAGGGACGGCAGTCACCGGGGAGCTGTTTTTT.

This rearrangement joins TRBV5-1 to TRBJ2-7, with unresolved D. Germline CDR1 SGHRS, CDR2 YFSETQ. The CDR3 has 13 amino acids. Trimming removed 5 bases from V and 4 bases from J, with 13 bases in between. The CDR3 sequence is CASSVGGLYEQYF. The DNA for the CDR3 is TGCGCCAGCAGTGTGGGTGGCTTGTACGAGCAGTACTTC.

The V and J genes are TRBV7-8 and TRBJ1-5; D possibly corresponds to TRBD1 (5 bases). V was cut by 2 bases and J by 2 bases, with 10 bases left in between. In germline, CDR1 is SGHVS, CDR2 FQNEAQ. The length of the CDR3 is 15 residues. The CDR3 DNA reads as TGTGCCAGCAGCTTACGGACAATCGGCAATCAGCCCCAGCATTTT. Its protein is CASSLRTIGNQPQHF.

This chain connects TRBV7-2 to TRBJ2-1; 15 bases agree with TRBD2. The CDR3 covers 17 residues. Losses at the gene ends were 1 base for V and 12 bases for J; bases not matched to a gene: 10. Germline loops: CDR1 SGHTA, CDR2 FQGNSA. CDR3 residues: CASSLDWTSGGAEVQFF. The CDR3 region has the DNA TGTGCCAGCAGCTTAGATTGGACTAGCGGGGGGGCCGAAGTGCAGTTCTTC.

The gene calls are TRBV29-1 and TRBJ2-5; TRBD1 might be the D (5 bases). V was clipped by 0 bases and J by 3 bases, with 8 bases between them. CDR1 SQVTM and CDR2 ANQGSEA come from the germline V gene. This CDR3 comprises 13 residues. The CDR3 coding sequence is TGCAGCGTTGAAGAAAGCAGGGAAGAGACCCAGTACTTC. Translating it yields CSVEESREETQYF.

In this sample, this clone turned up a few times. V gene TRBV10-2 combines with J gene TRBJ1-2; D gene uncertain. The CDR3 has 13 amino acids. Looked up from germline, CDR1 is WSHSY and CDR2 is SAAADI. Trimming removed 3 bases at V and 8 bases at J, with 13 bases between. This chain's CDR3 is CASSDPGQTGYTF. The CDR3 nucleotides read TGCGCCAGCAGTGACCCCGGGCAAACCGGCTACACCTTC.

This chain uses TRBV10-3 with TRBJ1-6; 7 nucleotides line up with TRBD1. V lost 0 bases to trimming and J lost 10 bases; unmatched junction nucleotides: 6. CDR3 length equals 15 residues. Germline CDR1 reads ENHRY; CDR2 reads SYGVKD. The CDR3 coding sequence is TGTGCCATCAGTGAGTCTCGACAGGGACGATCACCCCTCCACTTT. Residues: CAISESRQGRSPLHF.

The J gene is TRBJ1-1, the V gene TRBV10-3; D is undetermined. V was cut by 1 base and J by 1 base, with 7 bases left in between. The CDR3 consists of 14 residues. The germline V gene encodes CDR1 ENHRY and CDR2 SYGVKD. The DNA for the CDR3 is TGTGCCATCAGTGAGTATACAGAGAACACTGAAGCTTTCTTT. Translated: CAISEYTENTEAFF.

The V call is TRBV9, the J call TRBJ1-3; 9 nucleotides align to TRBD1. Trimming took 3 bases from V and 4 from J; bases not matched to a gene: 5. The length of the CDR3 is 15 residues. Germline assignment: CDR1 SGDLS and CDR2 YYNGEE. CDR3 DNA sequence: TGTGCCAGCAGCGCCAACAGGGGGCTGGGAAACACCATATATTTT. It is translated as CASSANRGLGNTIYF.

The gene calls are TRBV2 and TRBJ1-6, with 7 bases fitting TRBD1. CDR3 length: 16 amino acids. CDR1 is SNHLY, CDR2 FYNNEI, per germline. With V trimmed by 6 bases and J by 7 bases, 12 bases remained unmatched. CDR3 region: CASSNEPGQRNSPLHF. The CDR3 DNA reads TGTGCCAGCAGCAATGAACCGGGACAGAGAAATTCACCCCTCCACTTT.

The chain uses TRBV19 and TRBJ1-5; the D gene is possibly TRBD1 (5 bases). Between the trimmed V and J ends, which lost 10 bases and 2 bases, there was a span of 21 bases. CDR3 length: 16 residues. Per the germline V gene, CDR1 is LNHDA and CDR2 is SQIVND (reference sequence). CDR3 in DNA: TGTGCCACCCTCCGGCAGGGAGGGGTGGGCAATCAGCCCCAGCATTTT. Residues: CATLRQGGVGNQPQHF.

The chain employs TRBV4-3 and TRBJ1-4; no definite D call. The CDR3 consists of 15 residues. Germline CDR1 LGHNA, CDR2 YSLEER. V lost 4 bases and J lost 5, with 14 bases in between. The CDR3 loop reads CASSPIPSRNEKLFF. CDR3 in DNA: TGCGCCAGCAGCCCAATCCCAAGTAGGAATGAAAAACTGTTTTTT.

This clone was observed at least ten times. V is TRBV5-5 and J is TRBJ1-2, with 9 bases that match TRBD1. CDR1 and CDR2 (germline): SGHKS, YYEKEE (reference sequence). V lost 0 bases, J lost 5 bases, and 14 bases stayed unmatched. The CDR3 loop spans 18 amino acids. The CDR3 bases are TGTGCCAGCAGCTTGGCCCAAGGACAGGGGTTTGAGAAGTATGGCTACACCTTC. The encoded protein is CASSLAQGQGFEKYGYTF.

The chain carries TRBV14 and TRBJ1-6, with D tentatively TRBD1 (6 bases). CDR3 length: 17 residues. Looked up from germline, CDR1 is SGHDN and CDR2 is FVKESK. V lost 1 base and J lost 3, with 13 bases in between. The CDR3 is CASSQGGGRFYNSPLHF. The DNA of the CDR3 is TGTGCCAGCAGCCAAGGCGGGGGGCGCTTCTATAATTCACCCCTCCACTTT.

The rearrangement uses TRBV23-1 and TRBJ2-3; D perhaps matches TRBD1 (6 bases). TRBV23-1 carries the ORF label, with uncertain function. The CDR3 runs to 14 residues. The V gene lost 8 bases and the J gene lost 6 bases, with 18 bases spanning the gap. CDR3: CASVRPRGADTQYF. CDR3 in DNA: TGCGCCAGCGTACGGCCCAGGGGAGCGGATACGCAGTATTTT.

This chain uses TRBV7-9 with TRBJ1-1; D call uncertain. The CDR3 sequence is 14 residues long. Trimming removed 1 base from V and 2 bases from J, with 8 bases in between. Germline-derived CDR1 and CDR2 are SEHNR and FQNEAQ (reference sequence). Written as DNA, the CDR3 is TGTGCCAGCAGCTTAGAACTCACTAACACTGAAGCTTTCTTT. It is translated as CASSLELTNTEAFF.

The V and J genes are TRBV7-2 and TRBJ2-7; possibly TRBD2 for D (7 bases). Germline CDR1 SGHTA, CDR2 FQGNSA. The CDR3 contains 15 residues. V shed 2 bases and J shed 1 base, with 12 bases lying between them. Written as DNA, the CDR3 is TGTGCCAGCAGCTTATACGGGGGGCCGTCCTACGAGCAGTACTTC. Translating it yields CASSLYGGPSYEQYF. Drawing the rest from reference TRBV7-2 and TRBJ2-7, the complete variable domain is GAGVSQSPSNKVTEKGKDVELRCDPISGHTALYWYRQSLGQGLEFLIYFQGNSAPDKSGLPSDRFSAERTGGSVSTLTIQRTQQEDSAVYLCASSLYGGPSYEQYFGPGTRLTVT.